The source of this TCR beta chain is a study of blood T cell repertoires in COVID-19. Study as a whole: Material from acute and convalescent COVID-19 was sourced from the United States, Italy and Spain. In each case, the material was cDNA or gDNA derived from T cells, B-cell-depleted T cells, or PBMCs.

The CDR3 runs to 14 residues. Germline lookup yields CDR1 SGHDT and CDR2 YYEEEE. V was pared by 3 bases and J by 10 bases, with 7 bases of the junction left unmatched. Per the original methods: For nucleated cells, counts were estimated from reference gene primer amplification. The table came from immunoSEQ multiplex PCR; TCRdb's copy has only in-frame clones and leaves some out. The V and J calls and the clone size are those of that table, but D and trimming were determined from the DNA. The data hold under 250,000 clones, with about 84% observed a single time. Sequences were obtained from peripheral blood. The receptor comes from a man older than 75 with acute or convalescent COVID-19. The chain employs TRBV5-6 and TRBJ1-4; 9 bases are a match to TRBD1. CDR3 sequence (DNA): TGTGCCAGCAGCTCACCCTTGGACAGGGGAAAACTGTTTTTT. Its translation: CASSSPLDRGKLFF.